The clone carrying this T cell receptor beta chain was observed at least ten times. The antigen remains unidentified. Molecules of cDNA were individually given unique molecular identifiers that were attached to them. Using its own MiXCR run on the 5' RACE reads, TCRdb lists one record per CDR3 protein. The repertoire has some 40,000 distinct CDR3 sequences, 3.9% of them found once; the top ten carry approximately 11%. The sample comes from a study of early T cells in non-severe SARS-CoV-2 infection. Whole-study context: RNA in bulk from unsorted whole blood was sequenced, and chains were unpaired.

The study's findings and limits: VDJdb-based matching was biased toward anti-spike CD8 responses and missed private and CD4 specificities.

The germline CDR1 and CDR2 sequences are MNHEY and SVGEGT. V lost 7 bases and J lost 4; bases outside the gene matches: 11. This CDR3 has 16 residues. The sample consisted of whole blood. The source of this sequence is an adult who was a healthcare worker with PCR-confirmed SARS-CoV-2 infection or an uninfected control (not recorded which). The gene calls are TRBV6-2 or TRBV6-3 and TRBJ2-4, with 9 bases lining up with TRBD2. The DNA of the CDR3 is TGTGCCAGCACCGCTGAGCTAGCGGGGCAGAAAAACATTCAGTACTTC. Translation gives CASTAELAGQKNIQYF.